The 32 T cell receptor beta chains presented below share a single source sample, sequenced in a study of identical twins. In TCRdb, the 5' RACE reads were re-called with MiXCR into one record per CDR3 protein. The table includes a few hundred thousand distinct CDR3 sequences, approximately 9.1% detected once. The specimen was naive T cells sorted from blood. The receptors here all came from a woman aged 45-59 years in good health.

This clonotype came up a few times. The chain has TRBV11-3 and TRBJ2-7; 7 nucleotides match TRBD2. With V trimmed by 6 bases and J by 2 bases, 4 bases remained unmatched. CDR3 length: 13 residues. Germline V lookup: CDR1 SGHNT, CDR2 YENEEA. DNA for the CDR3: TGTGCCAGCAGACTAGCGTTCACCTACGAGCAGTACTTC. Its protein product is CASRLAFTYEQYF.

In its sample, this clonotype was seen many times. The CDR3, as DNA: TGCAGTGCGCGGACTAGTCCCGGGGAGACCCAGTACTTC. Translating it yields CSARTSPGETQYF. The chain has TRBV20-1 and TRBJ2-5; 7 nucleotides match TRBD2. J gave up 5 bases and V 6 bases, and 9 bases lay outside the gene matches. Germline values: CDR1 DFQATT, CDR2 SNEGSKA (reference sequence). The CDR3 sequence is 13 residues long.

The V and J genes are TRBV15 and TRBJ2-1, with 12 bases identical to TRBD2. Germline CDR1 is LNHNV and CDR2 is YYDKDF (reference sequence). After removal of 0 bases from V and 12 bases from J, the junction contained 15 bases not matched to a gene. The CDR3 spans 18 residues. Here the CDR3 reads CATSRDGVLAGGGEWQFF. The CDR3 DNA sequence: TGTGCCACCAGCAGAGACGGAGTTCTAGCGGGAGGGGGGGAGTGGCAGTTCTTC.

This clonotype was recorded a few times. V and J are TRBV19 and TRBJ1-1; a weak D match, TRBD1 (6 bases). There are 14 residues in the CDR3. V lost 6 bases and J lost 0, with 11 bases in between. The germline V gene has CDR1 LNHDA and CDR2 SQIVND (reference sequence). This CDR3 reads CASSMEGVNTEAFF. CDR3 coding DNA: TGTGCCAGTAGCATGGAGGGGGTGAACACTGAAGCTTTCTTT.

This clonotype was seen at least ten times. The genes are TRBV5-1 and TRBJ1-1; no definite D call. Germline V gene sequence: CDR1 SGHRS, CDR2 YFSETQ. V lost 0 bases and J 6 bases, leaving 15 bases between the germline ends. The CDR3 length is 15 residues. CDR3 bases: TGCGCCAGCAGCTTGGGTTCGGTTTCCCCCGCTGAAGCTTTCTTT. Translating it yields CASSLGSVSPAEAFF.

This clonotype was seen only a few times. The rearrangement uses TRBV24-1 and TRBJ2-1; 7 nucleotides line up with TRBD1. V trimming: 4 bases; J trimming: 9 bases; junction bases outside the gene matches: 14. Looked up from germline, CDR1 is KGHDR and CDR2 is SFDVKD. The CDR3 extends over 16 amino acids. Here the CDR3 DNA reads TGTGCCACCAGTGACCCAGACAGGGCGGGTGTGAGTGAGCAGTTCTTC. Translating gives CATSDPDRAGVSEQFF.

This clonotype was picked up a small number of times. The gene calls are TRBV5-1 and TRBJ1-3; D may be TRBD1 (6 bases). Trimming stripped 0 bases from V and 7 bases from J, with 14 bases between. This CDR3 is built from 15 residues. Germline lookup yields CDR1 SGHRS and CDR2 YFSETQ. In nucleotides, the CDR3 is TGCGCCAGCAGCTTGGACAACCGGGACATTAACACCATATATTTT. Residues: CASSLDNRDINTIYF. The full variable domain, with the rest looked up from reference TRBV5-1 and TRBJ1-3, is KAGVTQTPRYLIKTRGQQVTLSCSPISGHRSVSWYQQTPGQGLQFLFEYFSETQRNKGNFPGRFSGRQFSNSRSEMNVSTLELGDSALYLCASSLDNRDINTIYFGEGSWLTVV.

The chain links TRBV5-1 to TRBJ2-7; no clear D. In germline, CDR1 is SGHRS, CDR2 YFSETQ. CDR3 length: 15 amino acids. The V end lost 0 bases, the J end lost 4 bases, and 14 bases lay between the germline ends. Here the CDR3 reads CASSLVGSPRYEQYF. CDR3 DNA: TGCGCCAGCAGCTTGGTCGGTAGCCCGCGGTACGAGCAGTACTTC. Full variable domain (rest looked up from reference TRBV5-1 and TRBJ2-7): KAGVTQTPRYLIKTRGQQVTLSCSPISGHRSVSWYQQTPGQGLQFLFEYFSETQRNKGNFPGRFSGRQFSNSRSEMNVSTLELGDSALYLCASSLVGSPRYEQYFGPGTRLTVT.

The chain uses TRBV6-6 and TRBJ2-3, with 8 bases aligning to TRBD2. CDR1 and CDR2 (germline): MNHNY, SVGAGI (reference sequence). The V and J ends lost 7 bases and 0 bases, in that order; junction bases with no gene match: 9. The CDR3 is 16 residues long. Here the CDR3 reads CASTLWASGSTDTQYF. DNA for the CDR3: TGTGCCAGCACACTGTGGGCTAGCGGGAGCACAGATACGCAGTATTTT.

This clonotype was seen more than once but under ten times. The chain couples TRBV11-3 to TRBJ2-7, with 7 bases that match TRBD1. Per the germline V gene, CDR1 is SGHNT and CDR2 is YENEEA. J was trimmed by 2 bases and V by 1 base; bases with no gene match: 5. The CDR3 extends over 15 amino acids. The CDR3, as DNA: TGTGCCAGCAGCTTAGTGACAGGGAGAACCTACGAGCAGTACTTC. It codes for CASSLVTGRTYEQYF.

V usage is TRBV5-1 and J usage is TRBJ1-4; 9 bases are shared with TRBD1. The CDR3 spans 15 residues. V shed 4 bases, J shed 6 bases, and the junction held 7 bases outside the gene matches. The germline V gene has CDR1 SGHRS and CDR2 YFSETQ. The CDR3 loop is CASSAMTGGDEKLFF. CDR3 sequence (DNA): TGCGCCAGCAGCGCAATGACAGGGGGAGATGAAAAACTGTTTTTT.

The rearrangement links TRBV11-3 to TRBJ2-3; D uncertain. V lost 5 bases and J lost 2, with 20 bases in between. The CDR3 covers 17 residues. Germline values: CDR1 SGHNT, CDR2 YENEEA. The CDR3 sequence is CASSGNRIATNTDTQYF. CDR3 bases: TGTGCCAGCAGCGGCAATCGAATCGCCACTAACACAGATACGCAGTATTTT.

This clonotype has a count of ten or more. The germline gene is not matched at one end of the junction; a read error may be the cause. The CDR3 DNA follows: TGTGCCAGCAGTCGGAGTCCCACCCGGTACTTC. Protein product: CASSRSPTRYF. V and J are TRBV6-2 or TRBV6-3 and TRBJ2-5; no clear D. Per germline, CDR1 MNHEY and CDR2 SVGEGT. The CDR3 is made up of 11 amino acids.

The chain is built from TRBV14 and TRBJ2-2, with no clear D. The CDR3 is made up of 13 amino acids. The germline V gene has CDR1 SGHDN and CDR2 FVKESK. Trimming shortened V by 1 base and J by 7 bases, and 7 bases separated the two germline ends. The DNA for the CDR3 is TGTGCCAGCAGCCAAGCGCAGAACGGGGAGCTGTTTTTT. It is translated as CASSQAQNGELFF.

This chain uses TRBV15 with TRBJ2-1; D is perhaps TRBD2 (6 bases). Between the trimmed V and J ends, which lost 5 bases and 0 bases, there was a span of 14 bases. Germline assignment: CDR1 LNHNV and CDR2 YYDKDF (reference sequence). The CDR3 extends over 16 amino acids. Here the CDR3 reads CATSPRPTSSYNEQFF. The CDR3 nucleotides read TGTGCCACCAGCCCCCGGCCGACTAGCTCCTACAATGAGCAGTTCTTC.

This clonotype occurred many times. This sequence joins TRBV12-3 or TRBV12-4 and TRBJ2-2, with D uncertain. The CDR3 sequence is 14 residues long. The V and J ends lost 3 bases and 6 bases respectively, with 11 bases between them. The chain's CDR3 is CASSFTSYPGELFF. For the CDR3, the DNA is TGTGCCAGCAGTTTTACGAGTTACCCCGGGGAGCTGTTTTTT.

This clonotype was counted between two and nine times. The chain carries TRBV4-1 and TRBJ2-5; D is perhaps TRBD2 (6 bases). Per the germline V gene, CDR1 is MGHRA and CDR2 is YSYEKL. CDR3 length: 19 amino acids. V lost 0 bases to trimming and J lost 5 bases, with 25 bases between them. The CDR3 region has the DNA TGCGCCAGCAGCCAAGATCAAGGAGTGGAAACGGGAGCGAGGGAGACCCAGTACTTC. It is translated as CASSQDQGVETGARETQYF.

This clonotype has just a few counts. This rearrangement joins TRBV9 to TRBJ2-1; possibly TRBD1 or TRBD2 for D (5 bases each). The CDR3 spans 14 residues. Germline V gene sequence: CDR1 SGDLS, CDR2 YYNGEE. V lost 4 bases, J lost 5 bases, and 13 bases lay in between. CDR3 DNA sequence: TGTGCCAGCAGCTTTGGGGGAACCGACAATGAGCAGTTCTTC. Its translation is CASSFGGTDNEQFF.

Many counts were recorded for this clonotype. This sequence joins TRBV7-9 and TRBJ2-3; possible D gene TRBD2, 5 bases. This CDR3 comprises 13 residues. The V end was cut by 0 bases, the J end by 10 bases, with 11 bases between. The germline V gene has CDR1 SEHNR and CDR2 FQNEAQ (reference sequence). CDR3 DNA sequence: TGTGCCAGCAGCTTAGCGAACCGGGAACCGCAGTATTTT. This encodes CASSLANREPQYF.

The chain is built from TRBV24-1 and TRBJ2-1; D not resolved. Trimming removed 5 bases at V and 6 bases at J, with 13 bases between. This CDR3 region has 14 residues. Germline values: CDR1 KGHDR, CDR2 SFDVKD. The CDR3 region has the DNA TGTGCCACCAGTGGGAAGGACCTACTCAATGAGCAGTTCTTC. Translating gives CATSGKDLLNEQFF.

The rearrangement links TRBV20-1 to TRBJ2-7; TRBD2 might be the D (5 bases). In germline, CDR1 is DFQATT, CDR2 SNEGSKA (reference sequence). This CDR3 is 12 amino acids long. Trimming stripped 6 bases from V and 0 bases from J, with 9 bases between. The CDR3 sequence: CSAARGSYEQYV. CDR3 DNA: TGCAGTGCCGCTCGGGGCTCCTACGAGCAGTACGTC.

This clonotype has just a few counts. This chain uses TRBV29-1 with TRBJ2-6; D perhaps matches TRBD1 (5 bases). Looked up from germline, CDR1 is SQVTM and CDR2 is ANQGSEA. With 5 bases removed from V and 4 bases from J, the gap between germline ends came to 15 bases. The CDR3 loop spans 15 amino acids. Written as DNA, the CDR3 is TGCAGCGTTAGGGGTGTGGGTGCCGGGGCCAACGTCCTGACTTTC. This codes for CSVRGVGAGANVLTF.

This clonotype was seen a handful of times. This chain connects TRBV24-1 to TRBJ2-1; TRBD2 might be the D (6 bases). The CDR3 consists of 15 residues. V was shortened by 3 bases and J by 7 bases, with 15 bases between the two germline ends. Germline values: CDR1 KGHDR, CDR2 SFDVKD. Written as DNA, the CDR3 is TGTGCCACCAGTGATATAGGAGGGCCGGAAAATGAGCAGTTCTTC. Translation: CATSDIGGPENEQFF.

The chain recombines TRBV7-9 with TRBJ2-3, with D uncertain. CDR1 is SEHNR, CDR2 FQNEAQ, per germline (reference sequence). Trimming removed 5 bases from V and 5 bases from J, with 20 bases in between. The CDR3 runs 16 residues. CDR3 loop: CASSPLSGGGLDTQYF. CDR3 DNA: TGTGCCAGCAGCCCCCTCTCAGGCGGTGGGTTAGATACGCAGTATTTT. The full variable domain, with the rest looked up from reference TRBV7-9 and TRBJ2-3, is DTGVSQNPRHKITKRGQNVTFRCDPISEHNRLYWYRQTLGQGPEFLTYFQNEAQLEKSRLLSDRFSAERPKGSFSTLEIQRTEQGDSAMYLCASSPLSGGGLDTQYFGPGTRLTVL.

This clonotype was detected ten times or more. This sequence joins TRBV12-3 or TRBV12-4 and TRBJ2-4; D is unresolved. V lost 5 bases to trimming and J lost 0 bases, with 23 bases between them. The CDR3 is made up of 19 amino acids. Here the CDR3 DNA reads TGTGCCAGCAGTCTCCACCCTTTTCCCTCTGGCCTAGCCAAAAACATTCAGTACTTC. Amino acid sequence: CASSLHPFPSGLAKNIQYF.

This clonotype was seen more than once but under ten times. The rearrangement joins TRBV29-1 to TRBJ2-3; 7 nucleotides agree with TRBD1. After removal of 6 bases from V and 0 bases from J, the junction contained 3 bases not matched to a gene. Germline V gives CDR1 SQVTM, CDR2 ANQGSEA. This CDR3 has 13 amino acids. The CDR3 DNA follows: TGCAGCGTCGGACAGGCTAGCACAGATACGCAGTATTTT. This encodes CSVGQASTDTQYF.

This clonotype was picked up a small number of times. This chain connects TRBV12-3 or TRBV12-4 to TRBJ2-1, with 13 positions matching TRBD2. J lost 8 bases, V lost 5 bases, and 9 bases had no gene match. This CDR3 comprises 16 residues. In DNA, the CDR3 is TGTGCCAGCAGTCCGTGGACTAGCGGGAGTGGAGATGAGCAGTTCTTC. It specifies CASSPWTSGSGDEQFF.

This clonotype has just a few counts. The chain has TRBV19 and TRBJ1-4; D not certain. CDR3 length: 15 residues. Trimming removed 5 bases at V and 2 bases at J, with 12 bases between. CDR1 is LNHDA, CDR2 SQIVND, per germline (reference sequence). For the CDR3, the DNA is TGTGCCAGTAGTTCCAGACCAGGCACTAATGAAAAACTGTTTTTT. Translation: CASSSRPGTNEKLFF. Filled out from reference TRBV19 and TRBJ1-4, the complete variable domain reads DGGITQSPKYLFRKEGQNVTLSCEQNLNHDAMYWYRQDPGQGLRLIYYSQIVNDFQKGDIAEGYSVSREKKESFPLTVTSAQKNPTAFYLCASSSRPGTNEKLFFGSGTQLSVL.

Comments on this clonotype: One base away lies a much larger clone, so this may be a sequencing read error. The chain joins TRBV20-1 to TRBJ1-6; D is undetermined. This CDR3 has 16 amino acids. Germline lookup yields CDR1 DFQATT and CDR2 SNEGSKA (reference sequence). This CDR3 reads CSARDVGVSSNSPLHF. DNA for the CDR3: TGCAGTGCTAGAGATGTCGGCGTCTCCTCTAATTCACCCCTCCACTTT.

This clonotype was counted a few times. This chain uses TRBV10-3 with TRBJ2-2; D not certain. The CDR3 contains 14 residues. The germline V gene has CDR1 ENHRY and CDR2 SYGVKD. V lost 0 bases to trimming and J lost 4 bases, with 6 bases between them. The CDR3 coding sequence is TGTGCCATCAGTGAGTCGAGGAGCACCGGGGAGCTGTTTTTT. This codes for CAISESRSTGELFF.

This clonotype turned up a few times. The chain recombines TRBV29-1 with TRBJ2-2; possibly TRBD1 for D (6 bases). V lost 7 bases and J lost 7, with 16 bases in between. Germline V gene data show CDR1 as SQVTM and CDR2 as ANQGSEA. The CDR3 totals 13 residues. The CDR3 DNA follows: TGCAGCGCTGGGGACCTCAGGGGCGGGGAGCTGTTTTTT. Amino acid sequence: CSAGDLRGGELFF.

This clonotype was seen repeatedly, ten times or more. CDR3 DNA: TGCAGTGCGGGTGGGGGACAGGGCCTCTCCTACGAGCAGTACTTC. It specifies CSAGGGQGLSYEQYF. The chain carries TRBV20-1 and TRBJ2-7; 9 bases line up with TRBD1. Germline CDR1 is DFQATT and CDR2 is SNEGSKA (reference sequence). V was pared by 6 bases and J by 0 bases, with 9 bases of the junction left unmatched. The CDR3 consists of 15 residues.